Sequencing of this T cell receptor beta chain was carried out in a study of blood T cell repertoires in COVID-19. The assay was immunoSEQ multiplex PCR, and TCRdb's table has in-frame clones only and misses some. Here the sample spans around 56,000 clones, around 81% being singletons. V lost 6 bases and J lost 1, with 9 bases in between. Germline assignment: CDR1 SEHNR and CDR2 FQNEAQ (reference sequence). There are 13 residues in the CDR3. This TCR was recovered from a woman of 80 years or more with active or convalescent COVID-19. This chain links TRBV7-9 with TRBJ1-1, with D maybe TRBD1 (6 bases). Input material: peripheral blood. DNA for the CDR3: TGTGCCAGCAGGACGACAGGGAACACTGAAGCTTTCTTT. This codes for CASRTTGNTEAFF. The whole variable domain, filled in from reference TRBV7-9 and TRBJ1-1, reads DTGVSQNPRHKITKRGQNVTFRCDPISEHNRLYWYRQTLGQGPEFLTYFQNEAQLEKSRLLSDRFSAERPKGSFSTLEIQRTEQGDSAMYLCASRTTGNTEAFFGQGTRLTVV.